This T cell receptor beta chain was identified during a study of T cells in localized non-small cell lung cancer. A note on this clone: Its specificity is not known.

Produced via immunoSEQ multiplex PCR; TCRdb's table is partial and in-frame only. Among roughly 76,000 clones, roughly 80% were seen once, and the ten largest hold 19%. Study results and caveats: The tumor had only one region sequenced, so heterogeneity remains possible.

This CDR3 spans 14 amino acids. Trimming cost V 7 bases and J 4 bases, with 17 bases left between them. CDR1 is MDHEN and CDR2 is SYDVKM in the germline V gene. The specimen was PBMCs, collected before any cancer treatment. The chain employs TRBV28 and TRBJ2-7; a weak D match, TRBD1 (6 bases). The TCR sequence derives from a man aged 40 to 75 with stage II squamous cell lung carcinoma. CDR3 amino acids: CASNNQGRTYEQYF. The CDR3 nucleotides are TGTGCCAGCAATAACCAGGGGCGGACGTACGAGCAGTACTTC. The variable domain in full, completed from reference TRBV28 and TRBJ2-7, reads DVKVTQSSRYLVKRTGEKVFLECVQDMDHENMFWYRQDPGLGLRLIYFSYDVKMKEKGDIPEGYSVSREKKERFSLILESASTNQTSMYLCASNNQGRTYEQYFGPGTRLTVT.